This T cell receptor beta chain stems from a study of regulatory T cells in long-lasting Graves disease. Germline V CDR1 and CDR2: SEHNR, FQNEAQ (reference sequence). Deletions cut 2 bases from V and 0 bases from J, with 10 bases between. The CDR3 is 16 residues long. The time point is: newly diagnosed GD, antithyroid drugs for less than 3 months. Researchers made the TCR library from RNA that was extracted from PBMCs. This clonotype was seen repeatedly, ten times or more. The TCR beta library used iRepertoire HTBI primers with Arm-PCR amplification of CDR3. TCRdb re-called the multiplex PCR reads through MiXCR, storing one row per CDR3 protein. The profile shows a few hundred thousand distinct CDR3 sequences, about 11% of them singletons. This sample also appeared in a second study, on T cells in Graves' hyperthyroidism and ophthalmopathy.

The chain uses TRBV7-9 and TRBJ2-2; the D is unclear. The material sequenced was peripheral blood mononuclear cells (PBMCs), taken at new diagnosis, from a patient treated with antithyroid drugs. The clonotype comes from a woman between 18 and 29 years old with Graves disease. The CDR3 DNA sequence: TGTGCCAGCAGCTTATTCGGCAGAGCGAACACCGGGGAGCTGTTTTTT. This encodes CASSLFGRANTGELFF.